This passage covers 2 T cell receptor beta chains from one sample sequenced in a study of CD8+ T cells in alopecia areata. The authors extracted RNA and reverse transcribed it into cDNA as the sequencing template. The data were produced by immunoSEQ multiplex PCR, yet TCRdb's version contains in-frame clones alone and is incomplete. The table lists 95,000 to 120,000 clones, roughly 64% of them singletons, with less than 25% in the top ten. Material: CD8+ T cells sorted from blood. The receptor source for this set is a human donor in good health.

This sequence joins TRBV4-1 and TRBJ2-2, with D perhaps assigned TRBD1 or TRBD2 (5 bases each). The V and J ends lost 4 bases and 0 bases respectively, with 9 bases between them. Germline V gene data show CDR1 as MGHRA and CDR2 as YSYEKL. CDR3 length: 15 residues. The DNA of the CDR3 is TGCGCCAGCAGCCCCTGGGGGACGAACACCGGGGAGCTGTTTTTT. Encoded protein: CASSPWGTNTGELFF.

This clone was seen a single time. The chain links TRBV14 to TRBJ1-1, with D possibly matching TRBD1 (5 bases). The V end lost 1 base, the J end lost 11 bases, and 14 bases lay between the germline ends. The CDR3 runs 13 residues. From germline, CDR1 is SGHDN and CDR2 FVKESK. DNA of the CDR3: TGTGCCAGCAGCCAAGTAAGCGGGGGATGGGCTTTCTTT. As protein: CASSQVSGGWAFF.